This T cell receptor (beta chain) is from a study of shared clonotypes between healthy human individuals. For this clone: Its antigen is as yet unknown.

Whole-study findings and limits: A handful of donors had 5% to 6.5% of their naive CD4 clonotypes in common.

Trimming took 5 bases from V and 8 from J, leaving 16 bases between them. CDR3 length: 14 residues. Germline assignment: CDR1 SGHTA and CDR2 FQGNSA. In the source study's methods: ImmunoSEQ junction-only sequences lacked quality scores, so their filtering differed. This table comes from immunoSEQ multiplex PCR, and its TCRdb copy is limited to in-frame clones, with some not included. The V and J calls and clone size were taken over from that table, and D and trimming were inferred from the DNA. The profile covers approximately 1.1 million clones, with approximately 80% appearing a single time and more than 0.5% taken by the ten largest. All donors qualified as healthy HIV-negative adults and had experienced no recent acute infections or vaccinations.

Material: memory CD4+ T cells from PBMCs. Subset here: CD45RA-negative fraction. The chain has TRBV7-2 and TRBJ2-1, with D perhaps matching TRBD1 or TRBD2 (5 bases each). The source of this sequence is a man between 18 and 29 years old in good health. Some clones in this sample may be carry-over from other donors' samples. In DNA form, the CDR3 reads TGTGCCAGCAGCCCCGCGGCAGGGAGAGATGAGCAGTTCTTC. Protein: CASSPAAGRDEQFF.